This TCR beta chain comes out of a study of graft-versus-host responses after intestinal transplantation. Overall study findings and caveats: HvG clone declines early post-transplant were associated with peak circulating GvH levels.

To note about this clone: Antigen specificity is unknown.

The CDR3 runs to 13 residues. Looked up from germline, CDR1 is SGHVS and CDR2 is FQNEAQ. V shed 5 bases and J shed 1 base, with 8 bases lying between them. The repertoire was sequenced with immunoSEQ multiplex PCR; TCRdb's copy has only in-frame clones and lacks some. The sample includes tens of thousands of clones, around 91% of them seen just once. This specimen was unstimulated CD8+ T cells sorted from spleen or lymph node cells, taken before intestinal transplant. This chain uses TRBV7-8 with TRBJ1-2, with D possibly matching TRBD1 (5 bases). The sequence was obtained from a human donor who received an intestinal transplant. The CDR3: CASSGALNYGYTF. DNA for the CDR3: TGTGCCAGCAGCGGGGCCCTTAACTATGGCTACACCTTC.